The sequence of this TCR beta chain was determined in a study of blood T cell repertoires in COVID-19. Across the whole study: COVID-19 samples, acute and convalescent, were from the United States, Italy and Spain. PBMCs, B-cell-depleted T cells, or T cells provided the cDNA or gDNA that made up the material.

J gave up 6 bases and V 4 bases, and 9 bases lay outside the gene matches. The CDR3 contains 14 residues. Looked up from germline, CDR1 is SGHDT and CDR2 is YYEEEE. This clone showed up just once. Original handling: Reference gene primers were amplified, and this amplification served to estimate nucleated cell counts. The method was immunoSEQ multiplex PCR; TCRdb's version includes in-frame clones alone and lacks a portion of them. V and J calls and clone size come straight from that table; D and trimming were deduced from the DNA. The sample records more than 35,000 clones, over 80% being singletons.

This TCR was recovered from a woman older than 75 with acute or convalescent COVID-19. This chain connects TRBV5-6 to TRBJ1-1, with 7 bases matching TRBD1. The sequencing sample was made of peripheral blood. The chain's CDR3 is CASSPGQARAEAFF. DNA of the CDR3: TGTGCCAGCAGCCCAGGACAGGCGAGGGCTGAAGCTTTCTTT.